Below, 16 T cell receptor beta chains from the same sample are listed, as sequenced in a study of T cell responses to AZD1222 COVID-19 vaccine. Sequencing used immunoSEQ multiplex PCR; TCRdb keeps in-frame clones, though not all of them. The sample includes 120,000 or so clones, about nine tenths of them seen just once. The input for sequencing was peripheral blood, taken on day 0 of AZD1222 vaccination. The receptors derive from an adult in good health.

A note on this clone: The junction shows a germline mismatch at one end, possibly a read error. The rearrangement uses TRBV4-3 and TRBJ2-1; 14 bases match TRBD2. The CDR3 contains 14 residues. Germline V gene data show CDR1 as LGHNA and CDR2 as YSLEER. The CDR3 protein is CASSQGVGTSGRVF. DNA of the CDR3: TGCGCCAGCAGCCAAGGGGTAGGGACTAGCGGGAGAGTCTTC.

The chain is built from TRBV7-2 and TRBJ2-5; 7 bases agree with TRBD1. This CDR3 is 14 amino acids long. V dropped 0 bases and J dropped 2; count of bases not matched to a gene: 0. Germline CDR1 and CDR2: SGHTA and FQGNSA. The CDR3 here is CASSLADRQETQYF. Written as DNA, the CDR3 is TGTGCCAGCAGCTTAGCGGACAGGCAAGAGACCCAGTACTTC.

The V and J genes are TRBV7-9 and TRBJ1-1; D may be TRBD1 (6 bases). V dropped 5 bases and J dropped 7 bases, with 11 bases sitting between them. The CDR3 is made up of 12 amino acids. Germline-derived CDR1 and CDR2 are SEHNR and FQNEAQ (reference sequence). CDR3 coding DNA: TGTGCCAGCAGCCTCCACAGGGATGAAGCTTTCTTT. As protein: CASSLHRDEAFF.

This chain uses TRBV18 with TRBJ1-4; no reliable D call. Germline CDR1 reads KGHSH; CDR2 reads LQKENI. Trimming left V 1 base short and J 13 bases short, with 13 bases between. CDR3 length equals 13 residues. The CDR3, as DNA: TGTGCCAGCTCACCACGACGTGATGAAGGACTGTTTTTT. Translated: CASSPRRDEGLFF.

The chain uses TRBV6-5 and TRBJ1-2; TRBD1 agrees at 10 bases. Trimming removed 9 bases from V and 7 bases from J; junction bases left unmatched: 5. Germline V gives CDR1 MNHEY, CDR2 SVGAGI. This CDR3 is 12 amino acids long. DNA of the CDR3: TGTGCCAGTTCGACAGGGGGCCCTGGCTACACCTTC. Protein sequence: CASSTGGPGYTF.

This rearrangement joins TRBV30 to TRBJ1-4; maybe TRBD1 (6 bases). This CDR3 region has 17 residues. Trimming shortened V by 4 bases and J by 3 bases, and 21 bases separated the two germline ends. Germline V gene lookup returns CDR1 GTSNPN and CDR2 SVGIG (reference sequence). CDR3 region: CAWTRGAIVEANEKLFF. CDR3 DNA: TGTGCCTGGACCCGGGGGGCGATAGTCGAAGCTAATGAAAAACTGTTTTTT.

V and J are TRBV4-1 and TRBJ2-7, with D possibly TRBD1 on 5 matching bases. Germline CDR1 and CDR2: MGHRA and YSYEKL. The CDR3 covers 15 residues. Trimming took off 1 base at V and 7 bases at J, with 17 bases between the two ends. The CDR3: CASSQAVFGAGEQYF. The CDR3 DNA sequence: TGCGCCAGCAGCCAAGCAGTTTTTGGGGCTGGGGAGCAGTACTTC.

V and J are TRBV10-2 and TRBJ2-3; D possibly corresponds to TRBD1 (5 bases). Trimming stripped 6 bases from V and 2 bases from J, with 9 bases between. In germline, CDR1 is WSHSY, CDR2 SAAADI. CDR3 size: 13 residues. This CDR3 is CASSLTATDTQYF. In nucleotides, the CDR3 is TGCGCCAGCAGCTTGACAGCCACAGATACGCAGTATTTT.

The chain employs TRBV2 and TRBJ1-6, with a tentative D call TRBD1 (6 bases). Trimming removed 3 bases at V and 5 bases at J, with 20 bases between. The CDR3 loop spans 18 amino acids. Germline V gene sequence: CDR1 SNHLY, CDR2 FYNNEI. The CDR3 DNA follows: TGTGCCAGCAGTGAGACCTTACAGGGAAGAGTGGATAATTCACCCCTCCACTTT. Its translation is CASSETLQGRVDNSPLHF.

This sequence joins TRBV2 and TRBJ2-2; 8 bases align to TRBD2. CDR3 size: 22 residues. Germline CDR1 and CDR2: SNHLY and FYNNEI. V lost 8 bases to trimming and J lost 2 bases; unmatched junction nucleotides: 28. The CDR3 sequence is CASHSRAGGLSGGVLNTGELFF. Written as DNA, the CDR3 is TGTGCCAGCCATTCAAGGGCGGGAGGCCTTTCTGGGGGGGTCCTTAACACCGGGGAGCTGTTTTTT.

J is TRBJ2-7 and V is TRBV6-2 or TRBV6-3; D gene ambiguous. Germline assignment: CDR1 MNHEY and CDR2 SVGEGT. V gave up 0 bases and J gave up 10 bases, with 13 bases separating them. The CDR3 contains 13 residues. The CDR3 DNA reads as TGTGCCAGCAGTTACTCAGTTAGCTTCCGACAGTACTTC. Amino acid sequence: CASSYSVSFRQYF.

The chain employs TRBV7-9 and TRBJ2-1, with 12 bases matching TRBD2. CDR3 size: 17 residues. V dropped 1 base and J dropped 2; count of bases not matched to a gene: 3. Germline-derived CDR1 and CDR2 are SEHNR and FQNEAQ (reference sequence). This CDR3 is CASSLGTSGTTYNEQFF. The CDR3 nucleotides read TGTGCCAGCAGCTTAGGGACTAGCGGGACGACCTACAATGAGCAGTTCTTC.

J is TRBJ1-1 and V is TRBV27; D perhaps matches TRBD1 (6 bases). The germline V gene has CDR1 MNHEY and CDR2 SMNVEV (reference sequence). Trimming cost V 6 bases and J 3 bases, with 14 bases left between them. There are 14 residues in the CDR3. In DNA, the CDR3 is TGTGCCAGCAGACTACAGGGCCCCGACACTGAAGCTTTCTTT. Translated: CASRLQGPDTEAFF.

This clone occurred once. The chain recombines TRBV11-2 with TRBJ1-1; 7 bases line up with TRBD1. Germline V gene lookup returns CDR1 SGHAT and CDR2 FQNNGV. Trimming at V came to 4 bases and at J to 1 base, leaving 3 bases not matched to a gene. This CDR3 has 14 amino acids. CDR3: CASSSGTENTEAFF. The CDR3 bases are TGTGCCAGCAGCTCAGGGACAGAGAACACTGAAGCTTTCTTT.

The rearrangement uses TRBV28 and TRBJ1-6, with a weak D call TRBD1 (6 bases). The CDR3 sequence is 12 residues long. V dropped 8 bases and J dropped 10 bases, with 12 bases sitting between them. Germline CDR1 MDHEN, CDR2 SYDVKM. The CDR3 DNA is TGTGCCAGCGCTGAACAGGGATCACCCCTCCACTTT. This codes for CASAEQGSPLHF.

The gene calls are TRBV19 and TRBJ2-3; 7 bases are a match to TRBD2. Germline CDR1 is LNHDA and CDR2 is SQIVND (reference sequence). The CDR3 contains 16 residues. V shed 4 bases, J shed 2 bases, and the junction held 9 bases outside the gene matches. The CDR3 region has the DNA TGTGCCAGTAGTACTCGTGAGGGAGGGCACACAGATACGCAGTATTTT. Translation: CASSTREGGHTDTQYF.